This T cell receptor beta chain was sequenced during a study of T cells in Graves' hyperthyroidism and ophthalmopathy. RNA transcripts gave rise to amplified TCR beta CDR3 regions. The HTBI set primed first-round TCR CDR3 RT-PCR. One entry per CDR3 protein results from TCRdb running MiXCR on the multiplex PCR reads. The sample has 700,000 or so distinct CDR3 sequences; 15% to 20% are singletons. This clonotype was found many times. The CDR3 runs to 13 residues. With 1 base clipped from V and 3 bases from J, the junction kept 2 bases outside the gene matches. Germline V gives CDR1 DFQATT, CDR2 SNEGSKA (reference sequence).

The clonotype was recovered from a man between 18 and 35 years old with Graves' hyperthyroidism. The chain has TRBV20-1 and TRBJ2-7; 8 bases align to TRBD1. Sequencing was performed on blood. CDR3: CSARGGTGYEQYF. CDR3 coding DNA: TGCAGTGCTAGAGGCGGGACAGGCTACGAGCAGTACTTC.